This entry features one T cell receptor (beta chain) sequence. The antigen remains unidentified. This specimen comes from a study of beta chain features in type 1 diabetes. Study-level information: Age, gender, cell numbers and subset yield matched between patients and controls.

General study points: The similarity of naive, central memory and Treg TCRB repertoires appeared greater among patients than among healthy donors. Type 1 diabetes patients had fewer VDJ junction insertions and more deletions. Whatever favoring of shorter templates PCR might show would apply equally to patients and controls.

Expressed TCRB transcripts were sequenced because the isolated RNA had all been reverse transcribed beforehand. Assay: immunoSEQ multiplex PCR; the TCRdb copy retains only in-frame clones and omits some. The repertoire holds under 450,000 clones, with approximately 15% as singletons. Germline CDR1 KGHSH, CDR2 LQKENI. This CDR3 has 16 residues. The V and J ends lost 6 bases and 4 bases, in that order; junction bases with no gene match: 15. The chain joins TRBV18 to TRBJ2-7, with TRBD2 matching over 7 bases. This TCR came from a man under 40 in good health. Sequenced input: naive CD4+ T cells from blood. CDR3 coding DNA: TGTGCCAGCTCTCACCTCAACAGGCCCGGGGGGTACGAGCAGTACTTC. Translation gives CASSHLNRPGGYEQYF.